This T cell receptor (beta chain) appears in the sequencing data of a study of blood T cell repertoires in COVID-19. Sequencing was performed with immunoSEQ multiplex PCR; in TCRdb, only in-frame clones are kept and a portion is missing. The sample includes about 420,000 clones, about 90% seen only once; the top ten take 0.75% to 0.85%. The V end lost 2 bases, the J end lost 5 bases, and 10 bases lay between the germline ends. The germline V gene has CDR1 GTSNPN and CDR2 SVGIG (reference sequence). The CDR3 spans 13 residues. The material sequenced was peripheral blood. The V call is TRBV30, the J call TRBJ1-5, with a possible D match to TRBD1 (6 bases). The sequence was obtained from a young man with COVID-19, enrolled during active disease. CDR3 amino acids: CAWSWGGDQPQHF. DNA of the CDR3: TGTGCCTGGAGTTGGGGGGGCGATCAGCCCCAGCATTTT.